Each of the 10 T cell receptor beta chains below was sequenced from the same sample in a study of blood T cell repertoires in COVID-19. Measured with immunoSEQ multiplex PCR; TCRdb has only the in-frame clones, and not every one. The sample contains more than 85,000 clones, 80% to 90% of which appear only once. Sequencing input: peripheral blood. The receptors come from a human donor in a cohort sampled during active COVID-19.

The chain is built from TRBV25-1 and TRBJ1-4; a possible D gene is TRBD1 (6 bases). The CDR3 has 13 residues. Trimming cost V 6 bases and J 4 bases, with 9 bases left between them. Germline lookup yields CDR1 MGHDK and CDR2 SYGVNS. In DNA form, the CDR3 reads TGTGCCAGCAGGGACAGTTATAATGAAAAACTGTTTTTT. This gives the protein CASRDSYNEKLFF.

The chain uses TRBV19 and TRBJ1-1; the match to TRBD1 covers 7 bases. The CDR3 length is 14 residues. CDR1 is LNHDA and CDR2 is SQIVND in the germline V gene (reference sequence). V was clipped by 7 bases and J by 3 bases; unmatched bases: 8. DNA for the CDR3: TGTGCCAGTACCTCGACAGGGTTCTACACTGAAGCTTTCTTT. Its protein product is CASTSTGFYTEAFF.

This sequence joins TRBV5-1 and TRBJ2-6; D call uncertain. V was shortened by 0 bases and J by 0 bases, with 13 bases between the two germline ends. Germline loops: CDR1 SGHRS, CDR2 YFSETQ. There are 18 residues in the CDR3. For the CDR3, the DNA is TGCGCCAGCAGCTTGGGTGGCAGGTCAGTCTCTGGGGCCAACGTCCTGACTTTC. It translates to CASSLGGRSVSGANVLTF.

This chain joins TRBV5-1 and TRBJ2-7, with D perhaps matching TRBD1 (5 bases). CDR1 is SGHRS, CDR2 YFSETQ, per germline. Deletions cut 4 bases from V and 3 bases from J, with 14 bases between. The CDR3 loop spans 14 amino acids. CDR3: CASSTETVSYEQYF. The CDR3 region has the DNA TGCGCCAGCAGCACGGAGACAGTTAGCTACGAGCAGTACTTC.

The chain recombines TRBV9 with TRBJ2-1; tentative D call: TRBD2 (7 bases). The CDR3 spans 15 residues. With 2 bases removed from V and 4 bases from J, the gap between germline ends came to 13 bases. CDR1 is SGDLS and CDR2 is YYNGEE in the germline V gene. The CDR3 loop reads CASSVGGGRYNEQFF. In DNA form, the CDR3 reads TGTGCCAGCAGCGTGGGCGGGGGCAGATACAATGAGCAGTTCTTC.

The J gene is TRBJ2-1, the V gene TRBV5-4; no clear D gene. Per germline, CDR1 SGHNT and CDR2 YYREEE (reference sequence). This CDR3 is 13 amino acids long. V shed 0 bases and J shed 4 bases, with 5 bases lying between them. In DNA, the CDR3 is TGTGCCAGCAGCTTGGCATTGTACAATGAGCAGTTCTTC. Its translation is CASSLALYNEQFF.

This rearrangement joins TRBV6-5 to TRBJ2-7; 12 bases fit TRBD2. The CDR3 is made up of 14 amino acids. The V segment lost 7 bases and the J segment 4 bases; nucleotides outside the gene matches: 5. The germline CDR1 and CDR2 sequences are MNHEY and SVGAGI. CDR3 in amino acids: CASTLTSGGYEQYF. The CDR3 nucleotides read TGTGCCAGCACCCTGACTAGCGGGGGATACGAGCAGTACTTC.

The chain employs TRBV5-1 and TRBJ2-2, with 11 bases matching TRBD1. The J segment lost 8 bases and the V segment lost 0 bases, leaving 12 bases of the junction unmatched. The CDR3 runs 18 residues. In germline, CDR1 is SGHRS, CDR2 YFSETQ. CDR3 DNA: TGCGCCAGCAGCTTGGTTCAGGGACAGGGGGTTCTCGGAGGGGAGCTGTTTTTT. Its translation is CASSLVQGQGVLGGELFF.

The chain joins TRBV6-2 or TRBV6-3 to TRBJ2-7; weak D call: TRBD1 (7 bases). The CDR3 is made up of 15 amino acids. Germline loops: CDR1 MNHEY, CDR2 SVGEGT. The germline V and J ends were trimmed by 6 bases and 0 bases, with 15 bases remaining between them. CDR3 bases: TGTGCCAGCAGCCAAAGACAGGGAGGCTCCTACGAGCAGTACTTC. Translated, it gives CASSQRQGGSYEQYF.

V usage is TRBV6-2 or TRBV6-3 and J usage is TRBJ1-2; D remains unclear. Germline-derived CDR1 and CDR2 are MNHEY and SVGEGT. The CDR3 is made up of 14 amino acids. Trimming left V 2 bases short and J 7 bases short, with 14 bases between. This chain's CDR3 is CASSYRVYSFGYTF. CDR3 DNA sequence: TGTGCCAGCAGTTACCGAGTTTACAGTTTTGGCTACACCTTC.